This T cell receptor (beta chain) originates from a study of cytomegalovirus exposure and HLA in healthy donors. Researchers ran the PCR with 60 Vbeta and 13 Jbeta primers. TCRdb keeps only in-frame clones here, not all; method: immunoSEQ multiplex PCR. The sample holds about 150,000 clones, about two thirds seen once. CDR1 is SGHNT, CDR2 YENEEA, per germline. J gave up 6 bases and V 1 base, and 16 bases lay outside the gene matches. The CDR3 is 18 residues long. All donors participated as healthy donors of bone marrow. This receptor was obtained from a woman between 18 and 29 years old in good health and CMV-seronegative. The sequenced material came from PBMCs. The chain is built from TRBV11-3 and TRBJ2-3, with 7 bases that match TRBD2. The CDR3 sequence: CASSLGERLRGGGDTQYF. The CDR3 bases are TGTGCCAGCAGCTTAGGGGAGCGCTTGCGCGGGGGTGGTGATACGCAGTATTTT.